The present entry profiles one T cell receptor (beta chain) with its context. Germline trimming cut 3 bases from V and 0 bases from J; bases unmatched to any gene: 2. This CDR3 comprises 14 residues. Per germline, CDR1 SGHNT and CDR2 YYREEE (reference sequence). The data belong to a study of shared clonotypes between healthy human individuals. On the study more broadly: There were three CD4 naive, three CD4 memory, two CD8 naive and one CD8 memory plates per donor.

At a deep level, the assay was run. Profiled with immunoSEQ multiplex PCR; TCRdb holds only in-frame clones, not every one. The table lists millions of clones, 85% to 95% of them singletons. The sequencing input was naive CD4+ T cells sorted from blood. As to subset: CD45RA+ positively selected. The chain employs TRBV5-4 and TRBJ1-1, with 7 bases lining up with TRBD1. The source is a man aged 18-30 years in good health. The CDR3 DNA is TGTGCCAGCAGCTGGGACAGTTTGAACACTGAAGCTTTCTTT. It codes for CASSWDSLNTEAFF.